The subject of this entry is one T cell receptor (beta chain). Its matching antigen is unknown. There are 13 residues in the CDR3. The germline gives CDR1 MNHNS, CDR2 SASEGT. V was trimmed by 4 bases and J by 8 bases, leaving 11 bases between them. PCR involved 60 Vbeta and 13 Jbeta primers. Assay used: immunoSEQ multiplex PCR; TCRdb lists only in-frame clones, some missing. The data show roughly 180,000 clones, with 75% to 85% seen just once and about 7% held by the top ten. This sample is drawn from a study of cytomegalovirus exposure and HLA in healthy donors. General study results and limits: Sequence variants that were highly shared formed a cluster that was likely a sequencing artifact.

V is TRBV6-1 and J is TRBJ1-4; D not certain. Source material: PBMCs. The receptor's source is a man under 40 in good health and CMV-seropositive. The CDR3 DNA reads TGTGCCAGCAGTGTGACGCACGGGGAAAAACTGTTTTTT. Translation gives CASSVTHGEKLFF.